This TCR beta chain is drawn from a study of T cells in Graves' hyperthyroidism and ophthalmopathy. Study results and limitations: Ophthalmopathy was model-predicted a median about 7.1 months pre-onset.

Patients were aged 18 to 65, had disease duration under 2 months, and had newly diagnosed hyperthyroidism. Patients showing uncontrolled infection, other autoimmune disease, pregnancy or lactation were ineligible. TCR beta CDR3 regions were amplified from RNA. TCR CDR3 regions were first amplified by RT-PCR with HTBI primers. From the multiplex PCR reads, TCRdb called clonotypes with MiXCR, one entry per CDR3 protein. The table lists 250,000 to 300,000 distinct CDR3 sequences, 13% of them singletons. This clonotype came up many times. Antigen: not known. Trimming left V 1 base short and J 9 bases short, with 15 bases between. The germline V gene encodes CDR1 MDHEN and CDR2 SYDVKM. The CDR3 runs 14 residues.

Sequencing used blood. This chain links TRBV28 with TRBJ2-5, with D perhaps matching TRBD1 (6 bases). This clonotype was obtained from a woman younger than 45 with Graves' hyperthyroidism that later progressed to Graves' ophthalmopathy. In DNA, the CDR3 is TGTGCCAGCAGTTTATTGACAGGCCTTAGGGCCCAGTACTTC. Translated, it gives CASSLLTGLRAQYF.